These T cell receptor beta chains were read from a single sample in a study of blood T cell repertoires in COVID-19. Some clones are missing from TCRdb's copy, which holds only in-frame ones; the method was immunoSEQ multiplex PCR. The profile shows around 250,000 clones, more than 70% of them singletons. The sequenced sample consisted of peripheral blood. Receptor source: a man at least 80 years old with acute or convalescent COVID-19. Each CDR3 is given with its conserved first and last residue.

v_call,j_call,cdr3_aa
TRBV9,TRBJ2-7,CASSVQGNHEQYF
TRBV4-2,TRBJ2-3,CASSRDFMDTQYF
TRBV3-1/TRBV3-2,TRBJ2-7,CASSQEAGYQQYF
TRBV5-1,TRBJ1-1,CASSSDLGQAYTEAFF
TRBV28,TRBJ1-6,CASSQTTGLASPLHF
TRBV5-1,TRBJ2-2,CASSLKSHQDTGELFF
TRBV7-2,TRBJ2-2,CASSASRRGTGELFF
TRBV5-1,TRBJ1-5,CASSLSTGGPQHF
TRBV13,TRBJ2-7,CASSLSQTSDEQYF
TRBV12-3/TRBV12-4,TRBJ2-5,CASSFTGRQYF
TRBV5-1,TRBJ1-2,CASSLDLLLGGYTF
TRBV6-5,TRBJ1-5,CASSRQNNQPQHF
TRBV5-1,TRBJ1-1,CASSLVGDRGTEAFF
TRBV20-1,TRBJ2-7,CSASRWDREIDEQYF
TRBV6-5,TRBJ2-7,CASTGVYAYEQYF
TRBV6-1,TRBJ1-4,CASSEVGQGTLGLFF
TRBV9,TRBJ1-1,CASSVGPGEITEAFF
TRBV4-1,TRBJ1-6,CASSQVDTSSYNSPLHF
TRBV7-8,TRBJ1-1,CASSLGNRDTEAFF
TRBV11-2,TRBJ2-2,CASSSLWGGANTGELFF
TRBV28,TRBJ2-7,CASSLDNYEQYF
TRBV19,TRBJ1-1,CASSVTGTGIAFF
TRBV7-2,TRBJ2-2,CASSPGLAGGLLFF
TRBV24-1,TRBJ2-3,CATSDRVATQYF
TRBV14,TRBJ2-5,CASSPRGVQETQYF
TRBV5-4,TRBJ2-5,CASSLGDSGGQETQYF
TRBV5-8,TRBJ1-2,CASSPTGNYGYTF
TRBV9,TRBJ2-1,CASSVVSGMSSYNEQFF
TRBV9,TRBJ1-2,CASSVVRAAGVYGYTF